This T cell receptor beta chain was recovered during a study of T cell changes during pregnancy in multiple sclerosis. Germline V gives CDR1 SNHLY, CDR2 FYNNEI. The V gene end was trimmed by 7 bases and the J gene end by 9 bases; junction bases not matched to a gene: 11. This CDR3 spans 15 amino acids. Here immunoSEQ multiplex PCR was the method, and the copy in TCRdb shows in-frame clones only, minus some. The sample lists around 100,000 clones, 91% occurring once. The source is a female donor with multiple sclerosis, enrolled in a pregnancy study. The chain joins TRBV2 to TRBJ2-1; TRBD2 agrees at 11 bases. The sample here was peripheral blood, taken after pregnancy. CDR3 nucleotides: TGTGCCAGCACGTCCCTAGCGGGGGGTCAGGGTGAGCAGTTCTTC. Translated, it gives CASTSLAGGQGEQFF. The whole variable domain, remainder taken from reference TRBV2 and TRBJ2-1, is EPEVTQTPSHQVTQMGQEVILRCVPISNHLYFYWYRQILGQKVEFLVSFYNNEISEKSEIFDDQFSVERPDGSNFTLKIRSTKLEDSAMYFCASTSLAGGQGEQFFGPGTRLTVL.